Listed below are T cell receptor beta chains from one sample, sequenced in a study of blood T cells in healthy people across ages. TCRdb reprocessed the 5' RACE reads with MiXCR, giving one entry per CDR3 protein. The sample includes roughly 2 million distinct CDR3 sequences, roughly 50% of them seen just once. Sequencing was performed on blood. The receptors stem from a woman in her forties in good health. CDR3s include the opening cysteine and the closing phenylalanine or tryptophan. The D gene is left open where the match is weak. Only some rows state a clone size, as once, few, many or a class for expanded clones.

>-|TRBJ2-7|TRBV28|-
CASSFPWARTSYEQYF
TGTGCCAGCAGCTTCCCGTGGGCCAGAACTTCCTACGAGCAGTACTTC
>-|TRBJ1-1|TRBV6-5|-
CASSSEGLRAEAFF
TGTGCCAGCAGTTCGGAAGGTCTGCGGGCTGAAGCTTTCTTT
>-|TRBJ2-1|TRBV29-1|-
CSALLGGVQETQFF
TGCAGCGCCCTTCTAGGAGGGGTCCAAGAGACCCAGTTCTTC
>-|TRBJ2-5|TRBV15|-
CATSRNTQETQYF
TGTGCCACCAGCAGGAATACCCAAGAGACCCAGTACTTC
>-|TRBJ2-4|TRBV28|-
CATQDYGQYF
TGTGCCACCCAAGACTACGGGCAGTACTTC
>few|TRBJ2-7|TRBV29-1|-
CSQGGYNEQYF
TGCAGCCAGGGGGGGTACAATGAGCAGTACTTC
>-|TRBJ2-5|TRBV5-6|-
CASSLGGREEAQYF
TGTGCCAGCAGCTTAGGGGGAAGGGAAGAGGCCCAGTACTTC
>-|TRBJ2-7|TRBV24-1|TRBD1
CATSDSGQGKPYEQYF
TGTGCCACCAGTGACTCGGGACAGGGGAAACCCTACGAGCAGTACTTC
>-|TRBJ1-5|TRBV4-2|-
CASSHLGREDQPQHF
TGTGCCAGCAGCCACCTTGGACGGGAGGATCAGCCCCAGCATTTT
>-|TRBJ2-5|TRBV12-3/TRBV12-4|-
CASSFGWGQETQYF
TGTGCCAGCAGTTTTGGGTGGGGTCAAGAGACCCAGTACTTC
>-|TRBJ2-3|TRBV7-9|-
CASRPFRITTDTQYF
TGTGCCAGCCGACCGTTCCGAATAACCACAGATACGCAGTATTTT
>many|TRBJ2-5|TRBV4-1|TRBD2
CASSLLAGVGETQYF
TGCGCCAGCAGTCTACTAGCGGGAGTTGGAGAGACCCAGTACTTC
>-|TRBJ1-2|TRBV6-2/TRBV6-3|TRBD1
CASSSPGGPLEGYTF
TGTGCCAGCAGTTCCCCAGGGGGACCACTCGAGGGCTACACCTTC
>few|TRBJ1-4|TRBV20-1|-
CSASPTTATNEKLFF
TGCAGTGCTTCACCCACCACTGCAACTAATGAAAAACTGTTTTTT
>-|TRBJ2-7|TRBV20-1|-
CSAGRRSTYEQYF
TGCAGTGCTGGTAGGCGGTCTACCTACGAGCAGTACTTC
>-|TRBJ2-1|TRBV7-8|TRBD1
CASSPGQVRNEQFF
TGTGCCAGCAGCCCCGGACAGGTACGGAATGAGCAGTTCTTC
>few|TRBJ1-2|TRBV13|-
CASSPGGDSNYGYTF
TGTGCCAGCAGCCCAGGAGGAGACAGTAACTATGGCTACACCTTC
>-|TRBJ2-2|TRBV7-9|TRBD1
CASSFQGQGNTGELFF
TGTGCCAGCAGCTTCCAGGGACAGGGGAACACCGGGGAGCTGTTTTTT
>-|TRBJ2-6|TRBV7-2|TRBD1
CASSSKRQGERSGANVLTF
TGTGCCAGCAGCTCGAAGCGACAGGGTGAACGCTCTGGGGCCAACGTCCTGACTTTC
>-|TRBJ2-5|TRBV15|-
CATSAARGGGQETQYF
TGTGCCACCAGCGCTGCTCGGGGTGGGGGACAAGAGACCCAGTACTTC
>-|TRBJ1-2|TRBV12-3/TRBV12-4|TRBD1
CASSPTGINYGYTF
TGTGCCAGCAGTCCGACAGGGATTAACTATGGCTACACCTTC
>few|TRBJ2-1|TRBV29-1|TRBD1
CSVEEARGPSYNEQFF
TGCAGCGTTGAAGAGGCCAGGGGGCCCTCCTACAATGAGCAGTTCTTC
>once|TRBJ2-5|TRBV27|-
CASSGARGETQYF
TGTGCCAGCAGTGGGGCCCGGGGGGAGACCCAGTACTTC
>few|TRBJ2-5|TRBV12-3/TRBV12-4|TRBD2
CASSFRGSGGMAETQYF
TGTGCCAGCAGTTTTAGGGGTAGCGGGGGGATGGCTGAGACCCAGTACTTC
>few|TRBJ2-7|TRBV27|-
CASSLKQPRYEQYF
TGTGCCAGCAGTTTGAAACAGCCTCGCTACGAGCAGTACTTC
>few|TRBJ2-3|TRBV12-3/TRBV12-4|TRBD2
CASSSRTGGASDTQYF
TGTGCCAGCAGCTCCCGGACGGGGGGTGCATCTGATACGCAGTATTTT
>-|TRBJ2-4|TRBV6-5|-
CASSTSLAKNIQYF
TGTGCCAGCAGCACTAGCTTAGCCAAAAACATTCAGTACTTC
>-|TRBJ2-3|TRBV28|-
CASSLFRGTADTQYF
TGTGCCAGCAGTCTCTTTCGGGGGACAGCAGATACGCAGTATTTT
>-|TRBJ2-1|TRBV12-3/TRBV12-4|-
CASSPGWAGNEQFF
TGTGCCAGCAGCCCCGGGTGGGCCGGCAATGAGCAGTTCTTC
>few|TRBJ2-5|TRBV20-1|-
CSAHRIGGPRETQYF
TGCAGTGCCCACCGGATCGGGGGTCCCCGAGAGACCCAGTACTTC
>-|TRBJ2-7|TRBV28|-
CASSPQGTRYEQYF
TGTGCCAGCAGTCCACAGGGGACTCGCTACGAGCAGTACTTC
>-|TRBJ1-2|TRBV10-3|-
CAISESRDNYGYTF
TGTGCCATCAGTGAGTCGCGGGATAACTATGGCTACACCTTC
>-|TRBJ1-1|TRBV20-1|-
CSAEEGVNTEAFF
TGCAGTGCTGAAGAGGGGGTGAACACTGAAGCTTTCTTT
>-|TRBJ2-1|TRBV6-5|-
CASSRSGPMRGNEQFF
TGTGCCAGCAGCCGATCCGGGCCCATGAGGGGCAATGAGCAGTTCTTC
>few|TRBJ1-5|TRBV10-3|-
CAISPRAEQPQHF
TGTGCCATCAGTCCCCGGGCGGAGCAGCCCCAGCATTTT
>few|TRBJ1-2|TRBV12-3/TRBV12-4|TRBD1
CATSQGGYGYTF
TGTGCCACTAGTCAGGGGGGCTATGGCTACACCTTC
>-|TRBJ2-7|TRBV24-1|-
CATRGQSTTYEQYF
TGTGCCACTCGCGGACAGAGCACTACCTACGAGCAGTACTTC